The 28 T cell receptor beta chains below were found in one sample sequenced in a study of T cells in women clearing cervical HPV infection. Generated by immunoSEQ multiplex PCR, the TCRdb table keeps only in-frame clones and is missing some. The sample data list tens of thousands of clones. The sequenced sample was blood buffy coat. The receptors here all came from a woman between 18 and 70 years old with a cervical HPV16 infection that either progressed to CIN3+ or cleared (not recorded which).

To note about this clone: The read stops 3 residues short of the end of the CDR3; the missing end is completed from the germline J gene. The V and J genes are TRBV7-6 and TRBJ2-1, with D perhaps matching TRBD2 (5 bases). CDR3 size: 15 residues. V lost 2 bases and J lost 6, with 14 bases in between. Germline CDR1 and CDR2: SGHVS and FNYEAQ. CDR3 sequence: CASSLSASTRNEQFF. Incomplete CDR3 DNA: TGTGCCAGCAGCTTATCCGCTAGCACTCGCAATGAG.

With respect to this clone: The sequenced fragment ends 3 residues before the CDR3 boundary, so the rest is inferred from the germline J gene. This chain uses TRBV20-1 with TRBJ2-7; possibly TRBD2 for D (6 bases). The CDR3 extends over 13 amino acids. Trimming took 7 bases from V and 0 from J, leaving 13 bases between them. Germline loops: CDR1 DFQATT, CDR2 SNEGSKA (reference sequence). CDR3 residues: CSVAGGYSYEQYF. The covered CDR3 bases are TGCAGTGTAGCCGGGGGATACTCCTACGAG.

With respect to this clone: Sequencing ends 3 residues short of the CDR3 end; the germline J gene provides the rest. V is TRBV27 and J is TRBJ1-2, with 7 bases aligning to TRBD1. CDR1 is MNHEY, CDR2 SMNVEV, per germline (reference sequence). The ends lost 3 bases at V and 0 bases at J; junction bases unmatched: 1. CDR3 length: 14 residues. CDR3 loop: CASSFRGSNYGYTF. The DNA read from the CDR3 is TGTGCCAGCAGTTTCAGGGGGTCTAACTATGGC.

This chain's CDR3 is CASSEFPTAEFSYEQYF. The part of the CDR3 DNA that was read is TGTGCCAGCAGTGAATTCCCCACAGCCGAATTCTCCTACGAG. The J gene is TRBJ2-7, the V gene TRBV6-1, with D unresolved. The CDR3 extends 3 residues past the end of the read, so its final part is completed from the germline J gene. Deletions cut 2 bases from V and 0 bases from J, with 17 bases between. Germline V gene lookup returns CDR1 MNHNS and CDR2 SASEGT. The CDR3 runs to 17 residues.

About this clone: The read ends 3 residues before the CDR3 terminus; that terminus is restored from the germline J gene. The rearrangement uses TRBV28 and TRBJ2-1; D might be TRBD1 (6 bases). Trimming removed 1 base from V and 0 bases from J, with 16 bases in between. There are 18 residues in the CDR3. Germline loops: CDR1 MDHEN, CDR2 SYDVKM. The CDR3 bases that were read are TGTGCCAGCAGTTTATTCCTACAGGGAATCAGCTCCTACAATGAG. This sequence encodes CASSLFLQGISSYNE. The full CDR3 protein reads CASSLFLQGISSYNEQFF. The entire variable domain, with the rest obtained from reference TRBV28 and TRBJ2-1, is as follows: DVKVTQSSRYLVKRTGEKVFLECVQDMDHENMFWYRQDPGLGLRLIYFSYDVKMKEKGDIPEGYSVSREKKERFSLILESASTNQTSMYLCASSLFLQGISSYNEQFFGPGTRLTVL.

To note about this clone: From the germline J gene comes the end of the CDR3, since the read stops 3 residues before it. This chain connects TRBV5-1 to TRBJ2-7, with D possibly being TRBD2 (5 bases). This CDR3 has 14 amino acids. V lost 0 bases to trimming and J lost 5 bases, with 12 bases between them. Looked up from germline, CDR1 is SGHRS and CDR2 is YFSETQ. CDR3: CASSLAQLGDEQYF. Partial CDR3 DNA: TGCGCCAGCAGCTTGGCCCAACTAGGTGACGAG. The full variable domain, completed using reference TRBV5-1 and TRBJ2-7, is KAGVTQTPRYLIKTRGQQVTLSCSPISGHRSVSWYQQTPGQGLQFLFEYFSETQRNKGNFPGRFSGRQFSNSRSEMNVSTLELGDSALYLCASSLAQLGDEQYFGPGTRLTVT.

A note on this clone: The CDR3 goes on 3 residues after the read ends, and that part is filled in from the germline J gene. The gene calls are TRBV7-9 and TRBJ2-2, with no clear D. The CDR3 spans 14 residues. Germline V gives CDR1 SEHNR, CDR2 FQNEAQ (reference sequence). The V end lost 1 base, the J end lost 3 bases, and 6 bases lay between the germline ends. The CDR3 is CASSLDPYTGELFF. CDR3 bases read: TGTGCCAGCAGCTTAGATCCCTACACCGGGGAG.

In the case of this clone: Coverage ceases 3 residues before the CDR3 finishes, and the germline J gene fills in the end. The genes are TRBV7-2 and TRBJ1-1; weak D call: TRBD1 (5 bases). V lost 4 bases, J lost 6 bases, and 18 bases lay in between. Germline CDR1 reads SGHTA; CDR2 reads FQGNSA. The CDR3 loop spans 15 amino acids. The CDR3: CASSSRPRQTSEAFF. Incomplete CDR3 DNA: TGTGCCAGCAGCTCCCGTCCAAGACAGACTTCTGAA.

With respect to this clone: Coverage ceases 3 residues before the CDR3 finishes, and the germline J gene fills in the end. The V call is TRBV19, the J call TRBJ2-1, with TRBD1 matching over 7 bases. The germline gives CDR1 LNHDA, CDR2 SQIVND (reference sequence). This CDR3 is 15 amino acids long. V dropped 4 bases and J dropped 0; count of bases not matched to a gene: 3. The DNA read from the CDR3 is TGTGCCAGTAGTAAACAGGGGCTCTCCTACAATGAG. Its protein is CASSKQGLSYNE. Given in full, the CDR3 is CASSKQGLSYNEQFF.

Note on this clone: The sequenced fragment ends 3 residues before the CDR3 boundary, so the rest is inferred from the germline J gene. V and J are TRBV13 and TRBJ2-1; 15 bases match TRBD2. The V gene end was trimmed by 5 bases and the J gene end by 6 bases; junction bases not matched to a gene: 5. Germline V gene sequence: CDR1 PRHDT, CDR2 FYEKMQ (reference sequence). The CDR3 has 16 residues. CDR3 loop: CASSPPGLAGGNEQFF. The sequenced part of the CDR3 DNA is TGTGCCAGCAGCCCTCCGGGACTAGCGGGAGGCAATGAG.

Comments on this clone: The read gets to within 3 residues of the CDR3 end, and the germline J gene fills in the rest. This sequence joins TRBV6-1 and TRBJ2-3; D not resolved. This CDR3 has 12 residues. The germline gives CDR1 MNHNS, CDR2 SASEGT. Trimming cost V 1 base and J 6 bases, with 5 bases left between them. The CDR3 loop is CASSEVADTQYF. The covered CDR3 bases are TGTGCCAGCAGTGAAGTCGCGGATACG.

The CDR3 sequence is CASSLIGETQYF. CDR3 DNA, as far as it was read: TGCGCCAGCAGCTTGATAGGGGAGACC. The chain joins TRBV5-1 to TRBJ2-5; D gene unclear. Sequencing ends 3 residues short of the CDR3 end; the germline J gene provides the rest. The V end lost 1 base, the J end lost 5 bases, and 6 bases lay between the germline ends. The CDR3 runs 12 residues. Germline CDR1 is SGHRS and CDR2 is YFSETQ.

In the case of this clone: Read coverage stops 3 residues before the CDR3 terminus; the germline J gene supplies the remainder. The rearrangement joins TRBV7-9 to TRBJ1-2; 9 nucleotides align to TRBD1. From germline, CDR1 is SEHNR and CDR2 FQNEAQ (reference sequence). The CDR3 sequence is 15 residues long. This CDR3 is CASSARDRVRDDYTF. The sequenced CDR3 bases are TGTGCCAGCAGCGCCCGGGACAGGGTGAGGGATGAC.

A note on this clone: The CDR3 is cut off 3 residues early in the read; its end comes from the germline J gene. The rearrangement links TRBV7-6 to TRBJ1-2; 7 nucleotides align to TRBD1. This CDR3 has 13 amino acids. Germline CDR1 is SGHVS and CDR2 is FNYEAQ. The V gene end was trimmed by 3 bases and the J gene end by 4 bases; junction bases not matched to a gene: 2. CDR3 residues: CASSFSGGYGYTF. The DNA read from the CDR3 is TGTGCCAGCAGCTTTTCAGGGGGCTATGGC. The whole variable domain, remainder taken from reference TRBV7-6 and TRBJ1-2, is GAGVSQSPRYKVTKRGQDVALRCDPISGHVSLYWYRQALGQGPEFLTYFNYEAQQDKSGLPNDRFSAERPEGSISTLTIQRTEQRDSAMYRCASSFSGGYGYTFGSGTRLTVV.

To note about this clone: The CDR3 end lies 3 residues beyond the end of the read and is filled in from the germline J gene. The V and J genes are TRBV2 and TRBJ1-4, with D possibly TRBD1 on 6 matching bases. The CDR3 length is 14 residues. CDR1 SNHLY and CDR2 FYNNEI come from the germline V gene. Between the trimmed V and J ends, which lost 6 bases and 2 bases, there was a span of 10 bases. CDR3 loop: CASSAQGTNEKLFF. CDR3 bases read: TGTGCCAGCAGCGCCCAGGGGACTAATGAAAAA.

Of note for this clone: With the read ending 3 residues before the CDR3 end, the germline J gene is used to fill in that end. The rearrangement uses TRBV6-2 or TRBV6-3 and TRBJ2-5, with a tentative D call TRBD1 (7 bases). Between the trimmed V and J ends, which lost 5 bases and 6 bases, there was a span of 19 bases. From germline, CDR1 is MNHEY and CDR2 SVGEGT. This CDR3 has 15 residues. The CDR3 loop reads CASSGPEQGRKTQYF. The CDR3 bases that were read are TGTGCCAGCAGTGGCCCCGAACAGGGGAGGAAGACC.

As concerns this clone: The CDR3 goes on 3 residues after the read ends, and that part is filled in from the germline J gene. The V call is TRBV5-1, the J call TRBJ1-4; TRBD1 might be the D (6 bases). This CDR3 has 14 amino acids. The V end was cut by 4 bases, the J end by 7 bases, with 14 bases between. Germline CDR1 reads SGHRS; CDR2 reads YFSETQ. The CDR3 bases that were read are TGCGCCAGCAGCCTGGGGGGCGTGAGTGAAAAA. Protein product: CASSLGGVSEK. The full CDR3 is CASSLGGVSEKLFF.

The DNA read from the CDR3 is TGTGCCAGCAGTCGGACAGGGGGGGGAACTGAA. Translation gives CASSRTGGGTE. The full CDR3 protein is CASSRTGGGTEAFF. V gene TRBV2 combines with J gene TRBJ1-1, with 10 bases that match TRBD1. The CDR3 is cut off 3 residues early in the read; its end comes from the germline J gene. Germline loops: CDR1 SNHLY, CDR2 FYNNEI. The V and J ends lost 5 bases and 5 bases, in that order; junction bases with no gene match: 5. CDR3 length: 14 amino acids.

Comments on this clone: The CDR3 is cut off 3 residues early in the read; its end comes from the germline J gene. The chain joins TRBV2 to TRBJ2-5; tentatively, D is TRBD1 (6 bases). The CDR3 has 15 amino acids. V lost 6 bases and J lost 3, with 17 bases in between. Germline lookup yields CDR1 SNHLY and CDR2 FYNNEI. CDR3 region: CASRDRGAGEETQYF. Incomplete CDR3 DNA: TGTGCCAGCAGAGACCGGGGAGCAGGGGAAGAGACC. The full variable domain, with the rest looked up from reference TRBV2 and TRBJ2-5, is EPEVTQTPSHQVTQMGQEVILRCVPISNHLYFYWYRQILGQKVEFLVSFYNNEISEKSEIFDDQFSVERPDGSNFTLKIRSTKLEDSAMYFCASRDRGAGEETQYFGPGTRLLVL.

About this clone itself: The read ends 3 residues early relative to the CDR3; the germline J gene fills the gap. At the DNA level, this CDR3 is encoded by other sequences in the same sample as well. The V call is TRBV18, the J call TRBJ1-3; possibly TRBD1 for D (5 bases). Germline V gives CDR1 KGHSH, CDR2 LQKENI. The CDR3 covers 17 residues. V lost 3 bases to trimming and J lost 0 bases, with 15 bases between them. The part of the CDR3 DNA that was read is TGTGCCAGCTCACCGGGGCCTAGGGCCTACTCTGGAAACACC. It codes for CASSPGPRAYSGNT. The full CDR3 sequence reads CASSPGPRAYSGNTIYF.

About this clone: The sequence runs out 3 residues before the end of the CDR3; the remainder is reconstructed from the germline J gene. The chain employs TRBV2 and TRBJ2-3; no clear D gene. This CDR3 is built from 12 residues. Looked up from germline, CDR1 is SNHLY and CDR2 is FYNNEI. The covered CDR3 bases are TGTGCCAGCAGTGATGATAGAGAGACG. Its protein is CASSDDRET. From start to end, the CDR3 is CASSDDRETQYF.

To note about this clone: The missing CDR3 end, 3 residues past where the read stops, is filled in from the germline J gene. V is TRBV2 and J is TRBJ2-5, with D perhaps TRBD1 (5 bases). Germline V CDR1 and CDR2: SNHLY, FYNNEI. The CDR3 totals 12 residues. V was trimmed by 6 bases and J by 4 bases, leaving 9 bases between them. Incomplete CDR3 DNA: TGTGCCAGCAGGGGGCAGGGAGAGACC. Its translation is CASRGQGET. The whole CDR3 sequence is CASRGQGETQYF.

In regard to this clone: The read ends 3 residues shy of where the CDR3 ends; the end is completed using the germline J gene. This sequence joins TRBV6-1 and TRBJ2-5, with 7 bases fitting TRBD2. This CDR3 comprises 15 residues. CDR1 and CDR2 from the germline V gene are MNHNS and SASEGT. The CDR3: CASSDLAGVGDTQYF. The DNA read from the CDR3 is TGTGCCAGCAGTGACTTGGCGGGGGTTGGGGATACC.

To note about this clone: From the germline J gene comes the end of the CDR3, since the read stops 3 residues before it. V gene TRBV30 combines with J gene TRBJ2-3; 7 bases map to TRBD2. CDR3 length: 14 amino acids. Germline V gene sequence: CDR1 GTSNPN, CDR2 SVGIG (reference sequence). CDR3 DNA (partial): TGTGCCTGGAGTAGACTAGCCCCTCGTAAGACG. Protein product: CAWSRLAPRKT. The whole CDR3 sequence reads CAWSRLAPRKTQYF.

Note on this clone: Read sequence stops 3 residues before the CDR3 end, and the germline J gene provides the missing end. This sequence joins TRBV19 and TRBJ2-3; 9 bases fit TRBD1. The germline CDR1 and CDR2 sequences are LNHDA and SQIVND (reference sequence). The CDR3 consists of 15 residues. The CDR3 DNA, read in part, is TGTGCCAGTAGTGTGAAAGGACAGGGGAATCAGCCG. Translating gives CASSVKGQGNQP. The full CDR3 protein is CASSVKGQGNQPQYF.

CDR3 protein: CASRDFQETQYF. Incomplete CDR3 DNA: TGTGCCAGCAGGGACTTCCAAGAGACC. V gene TRBV25-1 combines with J gene TRBJ2-5, with TRBD2 as a possible D gene (5 bases). The read halts 3 residues ahead of the CDR3 end, with the missing end drawn from the germline J gene. The CDR3 is 12 residues long. V lost 6 bases, J lost 1 base, and 6 bases lay in between. Looked up from germline, CDR1 is MGHDK and CDR2 is SYGVNS.

In regard to this clone: The junction shows a germline mismatch at one end, possibly a read error. The read halts 3 residues ahead of the CDR3 end, with the missing end drawn from the germline J gene. The chain uses TRBV20-1 and TRBJ2-7, with 10 bases lining up with TRBD2. The CDR3 is made up of 14 amino acids. CDR1 and CDR2 from the germline V gene are DFQATT and SNEGSKA (reference sequence). The CDR3 loop is CSARSASGSYEQYF. CDR3 DNA, as far as it was read: TGCAGCGCTAGATCGGCTAGCGGGAGCTACGAG.

Points on this clone: The read comes to an end 3 residues before the CDR3 does, leaving the germline J gene to fill in the end. The chain uses TRBV19 and TRBJ2-4; D is undetermined. The CDR3 is made up of 13 amino acids. The germline V gene encodes CDR1 LNHDA and CDR2 SQIVND (reference sequence). The CDR3 sequence is CASSPAGKGGQYF. The part of the CDR3 DNA that was read is TGTGCCAGTAGTCCGGCCGGTAAGGGTGGT.